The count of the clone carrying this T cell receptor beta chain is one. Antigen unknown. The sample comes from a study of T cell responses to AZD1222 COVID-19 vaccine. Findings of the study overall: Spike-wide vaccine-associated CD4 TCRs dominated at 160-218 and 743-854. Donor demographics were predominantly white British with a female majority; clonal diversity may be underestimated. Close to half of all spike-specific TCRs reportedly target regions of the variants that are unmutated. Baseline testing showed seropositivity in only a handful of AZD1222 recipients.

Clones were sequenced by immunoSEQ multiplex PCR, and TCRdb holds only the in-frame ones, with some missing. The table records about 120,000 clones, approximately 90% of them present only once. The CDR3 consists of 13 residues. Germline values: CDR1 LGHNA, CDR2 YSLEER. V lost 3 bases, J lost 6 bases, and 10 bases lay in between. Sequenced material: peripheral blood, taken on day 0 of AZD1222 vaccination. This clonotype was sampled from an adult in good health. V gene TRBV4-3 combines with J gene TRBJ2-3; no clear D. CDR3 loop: CASSQTTRDTQYF. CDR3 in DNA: TGCGCCAGCAGCCAGACGACAAGGGATACGCAGTATTTT.